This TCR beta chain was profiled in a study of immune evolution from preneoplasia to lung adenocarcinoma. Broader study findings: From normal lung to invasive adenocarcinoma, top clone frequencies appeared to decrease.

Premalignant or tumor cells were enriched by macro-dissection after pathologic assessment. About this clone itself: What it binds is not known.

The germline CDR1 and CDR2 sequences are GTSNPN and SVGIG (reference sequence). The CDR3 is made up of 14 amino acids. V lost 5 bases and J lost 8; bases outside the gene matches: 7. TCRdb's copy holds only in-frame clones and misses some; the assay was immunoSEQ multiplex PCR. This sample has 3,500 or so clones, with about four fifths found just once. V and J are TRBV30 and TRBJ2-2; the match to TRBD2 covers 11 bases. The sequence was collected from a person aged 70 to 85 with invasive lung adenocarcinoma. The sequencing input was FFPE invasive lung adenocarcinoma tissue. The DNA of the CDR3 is TGTGCCTGGGGTACACTAGCGGGAGTGGGGGAGCTGTTTTTT. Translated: CAWGTLAGVGELFF.